The clone carrying this T cell receptor (beta chain) was recorded many times. PBMCs were derived from around 10 ml fresh peripheral blood. It was RNA transcripts that yielded the amplified TCR beta CDR3 regions. A set of HTBI primers served as the primers for a first-round RT-PCR of the TCR CDR3. MiXCR, applied by TCRdb to the multiplex PCR reads, yields one record per CDR3 protein. Among 650,000 to 700,000 distinct CDR3 sequences listed, roughly 17% were seen once. The sample is drawn from a study of T cells in Graves' hyperthyroidism and ophthalmopathy. V lost 5 bases, J lost 10 bases, and 5 bases stayed unmatched. This CDR3 is built from 12 residues.

The source material was blood. This clonotype originated in a man in his forties or fifties with Graves' hyperthyroidism. This chain uses TRBV12-3 or TRBV12-4 with TRBJ1-1, with TRBD1 identical over 9 bases. The CDR3 protein is CASSRQGVGAFF. The CDR3 DNA reads TGTGCCAGCAGTCGACAGGGGGTTGGAGCTTTCTTT.